This T cell receptor (beta chain) was identified during a study of kidney transplant recipient with SARS-CoV-2 infection. Germline V CDR1 and CDR2: KGHDR, SFDVKD. V gave up 7 bases and J gave up 4 bases, with 9 bases separating them. The CDR3 runs to 13 residues. TCRdb reanalysed the reads using MiXCR and keeps one entry per CDR3 protein. The sample holds 250,000 or so distinct CDR3 sequences, roughly 26% seen once. This clonotype was detected many times. The sequence was collected from a young adult male patient who had COVID-19 and was a kidney transplant recipient. Some T cells may have come from the graft donor. The gene calls are TRBV24-1 and TRBJ2-2; a weak D match, TRBD2 (5 bases). Specimen: a blood sample, collected at baseline and on day 111 from a kidney transplant recipient. CDR3 protein: CATRQAGTGELFF. The DNA of the CDR3 is TGTGCCACCAGGCAGGCGGGCACCGGGGAGCTGTTTTTT.